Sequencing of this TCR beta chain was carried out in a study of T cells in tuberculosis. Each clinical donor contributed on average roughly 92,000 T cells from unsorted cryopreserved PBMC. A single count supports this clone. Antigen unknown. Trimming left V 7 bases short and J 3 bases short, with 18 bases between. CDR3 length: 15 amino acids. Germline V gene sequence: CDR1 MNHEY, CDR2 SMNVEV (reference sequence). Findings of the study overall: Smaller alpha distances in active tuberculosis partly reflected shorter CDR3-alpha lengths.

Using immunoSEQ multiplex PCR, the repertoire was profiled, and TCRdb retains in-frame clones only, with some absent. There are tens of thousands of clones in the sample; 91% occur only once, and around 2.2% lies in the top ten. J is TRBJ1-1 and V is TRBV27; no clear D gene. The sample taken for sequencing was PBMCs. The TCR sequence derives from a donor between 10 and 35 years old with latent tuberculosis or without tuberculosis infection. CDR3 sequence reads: CASIRKRSGDTEAFF. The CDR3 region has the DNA TGTGCCAGCATTCGGAAAAGGAGCGGGGACACTGAAGCTTTCTTT.